This entry features one T cell receptor (beta chain) sequence. UMI-labeled 5' RACE yielded the TRB cDNA libraries. TCRdb reprocessed the 5' RACE reads; each CDR3 protein has one entry and no DNA is given. In total, the table holds around 34,000 distinct CDR3 sequences. From germline, CDR1 is SQVTM and CDR2 ANQGSEA. The CDR3 has 12 amino acids. The sample is drawn from a study of CXCR3-negative and CXCR3-positive naive CD8 T cells. The chain links TRBV29-1 to TRBJ1-1. The material sequenced was memory CD8+ T cells from blood. The TCR originated in a human donor in good health. Some clones in this sample may be carry-over from other donors' samples. CDR3 loop: CSVAGGGTEAFF.